This T cell receptor (beta chain) derives from a study of cytomegalovirus exposure and HLA in healthy donors. Findings and limits, study-wide: Among TCR sequences, most were rare, though some public TCRs appeared in many donors. Among TCR beta chains, those listed as cytomegalovirus-associated numbered around 160.

Comments on this clone: The antigen is unknown. This specimen includes other DNA sequences encoding the same CDR3.

The CDR3 is 12 residues long. The ends lost 5 bases at V and 7 bases at J; junction bases unmatched: 0. From germline, CDR1 is SGHAT and CDR2 FQNNGV. In the PCR, 60 Vbeta and 13 Jbeta primers were used. Using immunoSEQ multiplex PCR, the repertoire was profiled, and TCRdb retains in-frame clones only, with some absent. Among more than 95,000 clones listed, 78% were seen once. The chain employs TRBV11-2 and TRBJ2-1; 9 bases line up with TRBD2. The sample consisted of PBMCs. This receptor was taken from a young man in good health and CMV-seronegative. The CDR3 region has the DNA TGTGCCAGCAGCGGACTAGCGAATGAGCAGTTCTTC. Its translation is CASSGLANEQFF. Using reference TRBV11-2 and TRBJ2-1 for the parts outside the CDR3, the full variable domain is EAGVAQSPRYKIIEKRQSVAFWCNPISGHATLYWYQQILGQGPKLLIQFQNNGVVDDSQLPKDRFSAERLKGVDSTLKIQPAKLEDSAVYLCASSGLANEQFFGPGTRLTVL.